What follows are 16 T cell receptor beta chains derived from one specimen sequenced in a study of shared T cell receptors in the human thymus. TCRdb's table, derived via immunoSEQ multiplex PCR, lists solely in-frame clones and lacks some. This table has 650,000 to 950,000 clones, 75% to 90% appearing once. The sample also formed part of further work on human thymus T cells.

Sample: thymocytes. The receptor source for this set is a girl under three years old with a congenital heart defect.

This clone occurred once. The rearrangement joins TRBV11-2 to TRBJ2-5; 7 bases match TRBD2. Germline V lookup: CDR1 SGHAT, CDR2 FQNNGV. V was clipped by 6 bases and J by 3 bases; unmatched bases: 13. The CDR3 is 16 amino acids. The CDR3 here is CASRWGIRGVKETQYF. The CDR3, as DNA: TGTGCCAGCAGGTGGGGGATCCGGGGGGTAAAAGAGACCCAGTACTTC.

The chain recombines TRBV5-6 with TRBJ1-4; 7 nucleotides agree with TRBD1. With V trimmed by 2 bases and J by 0 bases, 13 bases remained unmatched. The CDR3 sequence is 19 residues long. Germline V gives CDR1 SGHDT, CDR2 YYEEEE. The CDR3 DNA reads TGTGCCAGCAGCTTAACACCGGGACAGTCCCCTGCAACTAATGAAAAACTGTTTTTT. Encoded protein: CASSLTPGQSPATNEKLFF. The full variable domain, its missing parts supplied by reference TRBV5-6 and TRBJ1-4, is DAGVTQSPTHLIKTRGQQVTLRCSPKSGHDTVSWYQQALGQGPQFIFQYYEEEERQRGNFPDRFSGHQFPNYSSELNVNALLLGDSALYLCASSLTPGQSPATNEKLFFGSGTQLSVL.

The genes are TRBV7-3 and TRBJ1-1; D unclear. The V and J ends lost 4 bases and 0 bases respectively, with 12 bases between them. The length of the CDR3 is 15 residues. Germline loops: CDR1 SGHTA, CDR2 FQGTGA. The CDR3 DNA sequence: TGTGCCAGCAGCTCAGGTTTAGAGATGAACACTGAAGCTTTCTTT. This sequence encodes CASSSGLEMNTEAFF.

This clone has just one count. The chain recombines TRBV4-2 with TRBJ1-1, with a possible D match to TRBD1 (5 bases). There are 15 residues in the CDR3. The V end lost 1 base, the J end lost 1 base, and 10 bases lay between the germline ends. The germline V gene encodes CDR1 LGHNA and CDR2 YNFKEQ. In DNA, the CDR3 is TGTGCCAGCAGCCAAGTAGGTCAGGGGAACACTGAAGCTTTCTTT. Translated, it gives CASSQVGQGNTEAFF.

The chain recombines TRBV12-5 with TRBJ1-1, with TRBD1 identical over 8 bases. CDR3 size: 14 residues. In germline, CDR1 is LGHNT, CDR2 FRNRAP. V dropped 7 bases and J dropped 1; count of bases not matched to a gene: 5. In DNA form, the CDR3 reads TGTGCTAGTGCCCAAACAGGGGGGAACACTGAAGCTTTCTTT. Protein product: CASAQTGGNTEAFF.

The chain recombines TRBV9 with TRBJ1-2, with 9 bases lining up with TRBD1. Germline V gene data show CDR1 as SGDLS and CDR2 as YYNGEE. The V and J ends lost 3 bases and 5 bases, in that order; junction bases with no gene match: 14. The CDR3 extends over 17 amino acids. CDR3 coding DNA: TGTGCCAGCAGCGCGAGATCCGAGACAGGGGGGAATTATGGCTACACCTTC. As protein: CASSARSETGGNYGYTF.

The rearrangement uses TRBV14 and TRBJ2-1; D might be TRBD1 (6 bases). Per the germline V gene, CDR1 is SGHDN and CDR2 is FVKESK. Trimming left V 2 bases short and J 5 bases short, with 16 bases between. CDR3 length equals 16 residues. The CDR3, as DNA: TGTGCCAGCAGCCAACCCGCCAACAGGGCCAACAATGAGCAGTTCTTC. Its protein product is CASSQPANRANNEQFF.

The chain is built from TRBV12-5 and TRBJ2-1; 10 bases match TRBD2. The CDR3 contains 19 residues. The ends lost 5 bases at V and 2 bases at J; junction bases unmatched: 15. From germline, CDR1 is LGHNT and CDR2 FRNRAP. CDR3 in DNA: TGTGCTAGTGGTCCTAATGCAGCGGGGGGGGAAACGACCTACAATGAGCAGTTCTTC. It translates to CASGPNAAGGETTYNEQFF.

J is TRBJ1-1 and V is TRBV5-1; weak D call: TRBD1 (5 bases). This CDR3 comprises 15 residues. Germline CDR1 SGHRS, CDR2 YFSETQ. V lost 0 bases to trimming and J lost 3 bases, with 12 bases between them. The CDR3 DNA follows: TGCGCCAGCAGCTTGGGGGGGGAAACATACACTGAAGCTTTCTTT. As protein: CASSLGGETYTEAFF.

V and J are TRBV9 and TRBJ1-2; D remains ambiguous. The CDR3 loop spans 15 amino acids. Trimming took 2 bases from V and 4 from J, leaving 15 bases between them. Looked up from germline, CDR1 is SGDLS and CDR2 is YYNGEE. As DNA, the CDR3 is TGTGCCAGCAGCGTCCAGTCTACAGCTTTCTATGGCTACACCTTC. This encodes CASSVQSTAFYGYTF.

This clone was seen once. The genes are TRBV4-1 and TRBJ2-5; 9 nucleotides agree with TRBD2. The tail of the sequence fits TRBJ2-7 better, so the J call may be wrong. This CDR3 spans 16 amino acids. CDR1 is MGHRA, CDR2 YSYEKL, per germline. The DNA for the CDR3 is TGCGCCAGCAGCCAAGGGTGCGGGGGGGCAGGTTACGAGCAGTACTTC. It translates to CASSQGCGGAGYEQYF.

The chain has TRBV9 and TRBJ2-5; D perhaps matches TRBD1 (6 bases). Germline values: CDR1 SGDLS, CDR2 YYNGEE. V lost 3 bases to trimming and J lost 1 base, with 7 bases between them. The CDR3 runs to 13 residues. CDR3 DNA sequence: TGTGCCAGCAGCGCAGGGGCCCAAGAGACCCAGTACTTC. Translating gives CASSAGAQETQYF.

This clone was seen a handful of times. The V and J genes are TRBV14 and TRBJ1-6; maybe TRBD1 (5 bases). This CDR3 has 18 residues. Germline loops: CDR1 SGHDN, CDR2 FVKESK. The V end lost 0 bases, the J end lost 5 bases, and 17 bases lay between the germline ends. The CDR3 DNA sequence: TGTGCCAGCAGCCAAGATACGGGGGAGTACCCTAATAATTCACCCCTCCACTTT. As protein: CASSQDTGEYPNNSPLHF.

The chain employs TRBV5-1 and TRBJ2-1; the match to TRBD1 covers 7 bases. Germline CDR1 reads SGHRS; CDR2 reads YFSETQ. The CDR3 has 19 residues. Germline trimming cut 7 bases from V and 0 bases from J; bases unmatched to any gene: 19. CDR3: CASLRGHSPPANSYNEQFF. Here the CDR3 DNA reads TGCGCCAGCTTGAGGGGGCACAGTCCACCAGCGAACTCCTACAATGAGCAGTTCTTC.

A note on this clone: Other DNA sequences in the same sample also yield this CDR3. The V gene is TRBV10-1, the J gene TRBJ1-6; D may be TRBD1 (5 bases). The CDR3 extends over 14 amino acids. Trimming removed 5 bases at V and 7 bases at J, with 12 bases between. The germline CDR1 and CDR2 sequences are WNHNN and SYGVQD (reference sequence). CDR3 sequence: CASSTDRSNSPLHF. The CDR3 DNA is TGCGCCAGCAGTACAGACAGATCAAATTCACCCCTCCACTTT.

The chain combines TRBV12-5 with TRBJ1-1; TRBD1 agrees at 9 bases. The germline gives CDR1 LGHNT, CDR2 FRNRAP. The CDR3 is 13 amino acids. Losses at the gene ends were 6 bases for V and 5 bases for J; bases not matched to a gene: 4. The DNA of the CDR3 is TGTGCTAGTGGGACAGGGGGGACGACTGAAGCTTTCTTT. Translating it yields CASGTGGTTEAFF.